This T cell receptor beta chain was identified in a study of blood T cell repertoires in COVID-19. Study at large: Researchers got acute and convalescent COVID-19 samples from the United States, Italy and Spain. T cells, B-cell-depleted T cells, or PBMCs supplied cDNA or gDNA.

Trimming cost V 6 bases and J 5 bases; bases outside gene matches: 8. From germline, CDR1 is SQVTM and CDR2 ANQGSEA. This CDR3 has 13 amino acids. Per the study methods: Estimation of nucleated cell counts was performed using reference gene primer amplification. Assay used: immunoSEQ multiplex PCR; TCRdb lists only in-frame clones, some missing. The DNA gave D and trimming, while V, J and clone size come from that table. Of 110,000 or so clones listed, less than 85% are singletons. Input material: peripheral blood. This chain joins TRBV29-1 and TRBJ2-5, with 8 bases lining up with TRBD2. This sequence was found in a human donor in a cohort sampled during active COVID-19. CDR3 nucleotide sequence: TGCAGCGTCGAGGGACTAGAGTGGGAGACCCAGTACTTC. It yields the protein CSVEGLEWETQYF.